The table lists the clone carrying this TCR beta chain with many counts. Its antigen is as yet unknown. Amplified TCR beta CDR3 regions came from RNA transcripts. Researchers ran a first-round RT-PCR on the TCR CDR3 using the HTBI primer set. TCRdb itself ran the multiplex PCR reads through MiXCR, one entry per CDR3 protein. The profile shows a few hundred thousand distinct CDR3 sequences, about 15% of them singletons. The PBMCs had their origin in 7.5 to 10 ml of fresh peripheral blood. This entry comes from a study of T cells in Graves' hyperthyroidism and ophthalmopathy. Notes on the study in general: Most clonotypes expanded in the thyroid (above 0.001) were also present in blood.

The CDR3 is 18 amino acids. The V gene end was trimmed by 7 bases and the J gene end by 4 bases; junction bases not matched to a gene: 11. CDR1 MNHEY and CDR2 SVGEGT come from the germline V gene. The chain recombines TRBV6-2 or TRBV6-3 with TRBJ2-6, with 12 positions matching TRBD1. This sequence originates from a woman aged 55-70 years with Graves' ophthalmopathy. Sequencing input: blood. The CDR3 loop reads CASTARGTGGAGANVLTF. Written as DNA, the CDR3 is TGTGCCAGCACCGCCCGAGGGACAGGGGGCGCCGGGGCCAACGTCCTGACTTTC.